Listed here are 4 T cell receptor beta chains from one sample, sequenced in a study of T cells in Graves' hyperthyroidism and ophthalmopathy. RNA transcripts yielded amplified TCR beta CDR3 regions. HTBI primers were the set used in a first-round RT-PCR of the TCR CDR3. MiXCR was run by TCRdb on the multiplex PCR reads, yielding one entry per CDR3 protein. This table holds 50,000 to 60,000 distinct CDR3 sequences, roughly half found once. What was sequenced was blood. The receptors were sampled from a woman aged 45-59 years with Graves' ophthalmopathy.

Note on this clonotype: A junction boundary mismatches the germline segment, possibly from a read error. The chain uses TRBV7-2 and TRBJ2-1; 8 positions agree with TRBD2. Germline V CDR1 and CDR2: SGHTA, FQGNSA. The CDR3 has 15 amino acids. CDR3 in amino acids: CASSSLGRGADEQFF. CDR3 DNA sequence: TGTGCTAGCAGCTCGTTAGGGCGGGGGGCTGATGAGCAGTTCTTC.

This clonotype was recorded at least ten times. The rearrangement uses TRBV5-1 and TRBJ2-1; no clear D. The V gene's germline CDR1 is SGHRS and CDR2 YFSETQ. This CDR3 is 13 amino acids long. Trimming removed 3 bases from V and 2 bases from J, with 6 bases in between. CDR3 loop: CASSSRTYNEQFF. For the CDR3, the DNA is TGCGCCAGCAGCTCCCGGACCTACAATGAGCAGTTCTTC.

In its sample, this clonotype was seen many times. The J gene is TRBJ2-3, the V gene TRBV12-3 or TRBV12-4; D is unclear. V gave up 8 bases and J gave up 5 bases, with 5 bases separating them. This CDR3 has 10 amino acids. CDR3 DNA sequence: TGTGCCAGCCTGGGAGATACGCAGTATTTT. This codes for CASLGDTQYF.

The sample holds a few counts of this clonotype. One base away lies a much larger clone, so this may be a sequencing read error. CDR3 sequence reads: CSARDLRADEAFF. In DNA form, the CDR3 reads TGCAGTGCTAGAGATCTTCGGGCTGATGAAGCTTTCTTT. This chain joins TRBV20-1 and TRBJ1-1; D uncertain. Germline V CDR1 and CDR2: DFQATT, SNEGSKA (reference sequence). The V end lost 0 bases, the J end lost 7 bases, and 12 bases lay between the germline ends. This CDR3 comprises 13 residues.